This TCR beta chain was sequenced for a study of early T cells in non-severe SARS-CoV-2 infection. Across the study: Unpaired chains resulted from sequencing bulk RNA of unsorted whole blood.

The study, taken as a whole, reports: VDJdb matches were skewed toward anti-spike CD8 T cell responses.

Researchers attached unique molecular identifiers to individual cDNA molecules. TCRdb reanalysed the 5' RACE reads using MiXCR and keeps one entry per CDR3 protein. Here the sample spans 86,000 or so distinct CDR3 sequences, around 15% being singletons. As regards this clonotype: What it recognizes is unknown.

This receptor was identified in an adult who was a healthcare worker with PCR-confirmed SARS-CoV-2 infection or an uninfected control (not recorded which). Sequenced: whole blood.

For the CDR3, the DNA is TGCAGCGTTGCGGCAGGGCGAAATCAGCCCCAGCATTTT. It is translated as CSVAAGRNQPQHF. The chain links TRBV29-1 to TRBJ1-5, with D perhaps matching TRBD1 (5 bases). Trimming removed 4 bases from V and 4 bases from J, with 11 bases in between. CDR3 length equals 13 residues. Germline lookup yields CDR1 SQVTM and CDR2 ANQGSEA.